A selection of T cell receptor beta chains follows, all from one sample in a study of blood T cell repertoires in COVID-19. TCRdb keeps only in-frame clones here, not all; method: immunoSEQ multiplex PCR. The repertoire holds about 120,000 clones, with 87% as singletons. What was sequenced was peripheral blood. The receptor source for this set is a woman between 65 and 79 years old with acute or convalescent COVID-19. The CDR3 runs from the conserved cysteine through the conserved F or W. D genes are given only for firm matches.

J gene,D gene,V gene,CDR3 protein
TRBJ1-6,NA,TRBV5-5,CASRGGSQGAYNSPLHF
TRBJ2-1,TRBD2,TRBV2,CASILSPLAGGTEQFF
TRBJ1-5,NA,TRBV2,CASSGSGNHQPQHF
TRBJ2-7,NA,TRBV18,CASSPVGYEQYF
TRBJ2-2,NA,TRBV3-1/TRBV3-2,CASSQQGFTGELFF
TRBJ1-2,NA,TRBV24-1,CATSDARSWRDGYTF
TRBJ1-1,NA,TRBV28,CASSFSSAEAFF
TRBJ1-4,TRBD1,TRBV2,CATTGTGGEKLFF
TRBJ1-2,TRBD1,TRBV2,CASSRTGGGYTF
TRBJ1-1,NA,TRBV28,CASSFVPGGTEAFF
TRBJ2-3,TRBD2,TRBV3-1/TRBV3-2,CASSLLAGGTDTQYF
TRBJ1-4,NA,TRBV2,CASKAAVYEKLFF
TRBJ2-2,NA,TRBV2,CASSPIRGGTGELFF
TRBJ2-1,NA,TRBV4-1,CASSHSQGEPYNEQFF
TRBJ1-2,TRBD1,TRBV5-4,CASSLDRGYGYTF
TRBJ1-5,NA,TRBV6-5,CASIGIYSNQPQHF
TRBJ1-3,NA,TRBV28,CASSPSTAGKGNTIYF
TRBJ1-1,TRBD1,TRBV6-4,CASSEGTGGYYEAFF
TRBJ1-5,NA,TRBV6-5,CASSKDGGLGQHF
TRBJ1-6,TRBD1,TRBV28,CASSPGGQGNSPLHF
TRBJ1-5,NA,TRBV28,CASSLSRWGIGNQPQHF
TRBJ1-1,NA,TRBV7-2,CASSLAPAPGGEAFF
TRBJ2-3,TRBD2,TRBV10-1,CASSEASGGALDTQYF
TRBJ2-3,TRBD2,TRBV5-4,CASKLERDPGADTQYF
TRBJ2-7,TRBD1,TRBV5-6,CASSLQGASYYEQYF
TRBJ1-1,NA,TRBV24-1,CATSDWANTEAFF
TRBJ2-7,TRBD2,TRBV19,CASSAKPSGSYEQYF
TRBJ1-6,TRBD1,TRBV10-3,CAITGDRFSPLHF
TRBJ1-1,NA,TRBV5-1,CASSFSQVGAEAFF
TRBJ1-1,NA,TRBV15,CATSRSEVPEAFF
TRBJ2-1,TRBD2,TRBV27,CASSSGSAGARHEQFF
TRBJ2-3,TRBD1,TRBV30,CAWTGQGTDTQYF
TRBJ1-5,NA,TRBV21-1,CASSKTAGRGHQPQHF
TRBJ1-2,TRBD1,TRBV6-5,CASSPSPGQLYGYTF
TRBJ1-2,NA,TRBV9,CASSDRRGNGYTF
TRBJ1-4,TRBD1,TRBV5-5,CASSWNRGEKLFF
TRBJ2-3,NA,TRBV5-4,CASSLLAESTDTQYF
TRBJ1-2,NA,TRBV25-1,CASSEAGKEGYTF
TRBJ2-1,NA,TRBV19,CASSMTVSSYNEQFF
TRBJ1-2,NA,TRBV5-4,CASSLGPGRGYTF
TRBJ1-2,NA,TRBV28,CASSSNYGYTF
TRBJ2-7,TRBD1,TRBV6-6,CASRLTGGAYEQYF
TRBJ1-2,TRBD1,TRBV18,CASSPGQGNYGYTF
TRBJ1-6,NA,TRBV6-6,CASSYGQDNSPLHF
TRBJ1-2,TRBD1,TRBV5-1,CASSLARRDRVGYTF
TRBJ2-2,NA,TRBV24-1,CATSQGITTGELFF
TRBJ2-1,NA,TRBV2,CASSDRVYNEQFF
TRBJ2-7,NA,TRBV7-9,CASSLAGAYEQYF
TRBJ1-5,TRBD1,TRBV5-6,CASSSRQGHNQPQHF
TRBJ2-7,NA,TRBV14,CASSPQGWEQYF
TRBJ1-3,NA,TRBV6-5,CASRRAGGNGNTIYF
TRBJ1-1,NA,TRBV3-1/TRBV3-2,CASSQEGGGTEAFF
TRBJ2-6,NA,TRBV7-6,CASSPPGSSGANVLTF